This section outlines one TCR beta chain sequence together with its context. The antigen remains unidentified. The assay was immunoSEQ multiplex PCR, and TCRdb's table has in-frame clones only and misses some. The sample consists of roughly 150,000 clones, approximately 90% of them appearing once. The data are from a study of T cell responses to AZD1222 COVID-19 vaccine. Notes on the study in general: Nearly half of the spike-specific TCRs reportedly recognize variant regions that carry no mutations. Just a handful of AZD1222 recipients tested seropositive at baseline. An increase in Spike-specific TCR breadth and depth was observed after two AZD1222 doses. Donors in the cohort were predominantly white British and more often female, and clonal diversity was possibly underestimated.

Deletions cut 6 bases from V and 2 bases from J, with 16 bases between. Germline CDR1 and CDR2: LGHNT and FRNRAP. CDR3 length: 15 residues. The receptor was isolated from an adult in good health. The V call is TRBV12-5, the J call TRBJ1-2; D remains unclear. This sample comprised peripheral blood, obtained on day 0 of AZD1222 vaccination. Written as DNA, the CDR3 is TGTGCTAGTGGCCGCTTTGGCGGTCGGAACTATGGCTACACCTTC. Protein: CASGRFGGRNYGYTF.